This T cell receptor beta chain was recovered during a study of identical twins. The study's findings and limits: Abundant beta clonotypes from cord blood bore fewer insertions; memory repertoires lacked this pattern.

Unique molecular identifiers were in the cDNA, with template-switch universal primer binding. TCRdb re-called the 5' RACE reads through MiXCR, storing one row per CDR3 protein. Found here are fewer than 250,000 distinct CDR3 sequences, 7% of them singletons; the top ten hold roughly 3.6%. This clonotype was seen ten or more times. Antigen specificity is unknown. The junction had 10 bases not matched to a gene; V was cut back by 4 bases and J by 7 bases. The CDR3 is made up of 16 amino acids. The V gene's germline CDR1 is SGHRS and CDR2 YFSETQ. These sequences were also reported in another study, on yellow fever vaccine responses in identical twins.

Sequences were obtained from memory (CD45RO+) T cells sorted from blood. The receptor comes from a woman aged 18-29 years in good health. V and J are TRBV5-1 and TRBJ1-6, with 8 bases aligning to TRBD1. The CDR3 here is CASSTGTGNTNSPLHF. CDR3 sequence (DNA): TGCGCCAGCAGCACGGGGACAGGCAACACAAATTCACCCCTCCACTTT. Combining the CDR3 with reference TRBV5-1 and TRBJ1-6 gives the whole variable domain KAGVTQTPRYLIKTRGQQVTLSCSPISGHRSVSWYQQTPGQGLQFLFEYFSETQRNKGNFPGRFSGRQFSNSRSEMNVSTLELGDSALYLCASSTGTGNTNSPLHFGNGTRLTVT.